Presented here are 32 T cell receptor beta chains from one specimen sequenced in a study of response to subunit inactivated influenza vaccine. TCRdb recomputed calls from the RT-PCR reads with MiXCR, one row per CDR3 protein. The sample carries roughly 190,000 distinct CDR3 sequences, 10% to 15% recorded once. This sample also appeared in a second study, on T cells expressing NK-cell markers. This second study notes: UMI-tagged 5'RACE template switching yielded the TCR beta cDNA.

Specimen: CD8+ T cells sorted from PBMCs, collected 11 to 12 days after vaccination. All receptors derive from a man in his fifties or sixties who received an inactivated influenza vaccine.

This clonotype appeared once. The V call is TRBV6-5, the J call TRBJ2-1; 12 bases are shared with TRBD2. Germline lookup yields CDR1 MNHEY and CDR2 SVGAGI. CDR3 size: 17 residues. V lost 2 bases to trimming and J lost 2 bases; unmatched junction nucleotides: 4. The CDR3 protein is CASSYHLAGGPYNEQFF. DNA for the CDR3: TGTGCCAGCAGTTACCACCTAGCGGGAGGGCCCTACAATGAGCAGTTCTTC.

The chain recombines TRBV6-1 with TRBJ2-7; D is unresolved. This CDR3 region has 13 residues. Germline V gene sequence: CDR1 MNHNS, CDR2 SASEGT. Trimming took 5 bases from V and 2 from J, leaving 10 bases between them. The CDR3 is CASSPDRTYEQYF. CDR3 in DNA: TGTGCCAGCAGTCCCGACCGAACCTACGAGCAGTACTTC.

The table lists this clonotype with many counts. The chain employs TRBV4-3 and TRBJ2-7, with 7 bases matching TRBD2. This CDR3 region has 17 residues. V was clipped by 4 bases and J by 0 bases; unmatched bases: 12. From germline, CDR1 is LGHNA and CDR2 YSLEER. This CDR3 reads CASSPGVASGSSYEQYF. The CDR3 DNA reads as TGCGCCAGCAGCCCAGGAGTAGCTAGCGGTAGCTCCTACGAGCAGTACTTC.

The chain recombines TRBV6-5 with TRBJ1-5, with a possible D match to TRBD1 (5 bases). This CDR3 is built from 14 residues. V lost 6 bases, J lost 7 bases, and 16 bases lay in between. The V gene's germline CDR1 is MNHEY and CDR2 SVGAGI. CDR3 bases: TGTGCCAGCAGCCCGGGCGGGGGGATCCAGCCCCAGCATTTT. It yields the protein CASSPGGGIQPQHF.

The chain carries TRBV7-9 and TRBJ1-2; TRBD1 aligns across 8 bases. From germline, CDR1 is SEHNR and CDR2 FQNEAQ (reference sequence). The trim removed 3 bases at V and 3 bases at J, leaving 3 bases unmatched. This CDR3 contains 14 residues. CDR3 sequence: CASSLTGEHYGYTF. CDR3 sequence (DNA): TGTGCCAGCAGCTTGACAGGGGAGCACTATGGCTACACCTTC.

This chain uses TRBV2 with TRBJ2-5; D remains unclear. CDR1 and CDR2 (germline): SNHLY, FYNNEI. V was cut by 5 bases and J by 5 bases, with 15 bases left in between. This CDR3 region has 14 residues. The CDR3 here is CASSPPIGVETQYF. The CDR3 DNA is TGTGCCAGCAGTCCCCCGATTGGCGTGGAGACCCAGTACTTC.

Only a few counts were recorded for this clonotype. V and J are TRBV9 and TRBJ2-7; D is uncertain. CDR1 is SGDLS, CDR2 YYNGEE, per germline. CDR3 size: 15 residues. Trimming stripped 6 bases from V and 2 bases from J, with 18 bases between. The CDR3: CASTPTDSAAYEQYF. DNA for the CDR3: TGTGCCAGCACCCCAACCGACTCGGCAGCCTACGAGCAGTACTTC. Variable domain in full (rest from reference TRBV9 and TRBJ2-7): DSGVTQTPKHLITATGQRVTLRCSPRSGDLSVYWYQQSLDQGLQFLIQYYNGEERAKGNILERFSAQQFPDLHSELNLSSLELGDSALYFCASTPTDSAAYEQYFGPGTRLTVT.

The V call is TRBV15, the J call TRBJ2-3; 7 bases are shared with TRBD1. The J segment lost 2 bases and the V segment lost 0 bases, leaving 5 bases of the junction unmatched. CDR3 size: 16 residues. In germline, CDR1 is LNHNV, CDR2 YYDKDF (reference sequence). The CDR3 is CATSRDSGTVTDTQYF. The CDR3 DNA is TGTGCCACCAGCAGAGATTCGGGGACAGTCACAGATACGCAGTATTTT.

The chain is built from TRBV6-5 and TRBJ1-2, with D uncertain. Germline V CDR1 and CDR2: MNHEY, SVGAGI. The CDR3 is 12 amino acids. Trimming shortened V by 6 bases and J by 2 bases, and 7 bases separated the two germline ends. Here the CDR3 reads CASRPDNYGYTF. The CDR3 nucleotides are TGTGCCAGCAGACCCGACAACTATGGCTACACCTTC.

The chain combines TRBV6-2 or TRBV6-3 with TRBJ2-3; no clear D gene. The ends were cut back, 2 bases at V and 6 bases at J, with 6 bases in the middle. The length of the CDR3 is 12 residues. Germline V gene data show CDR1 as MNHEY and CDR2 as SVGEGT. The CDR3 sequence is CASSYALDTQYF. As DNA, the CDR3 is TGTGCCAGCAGTTACGCGTTGGATACGCAGTATTTT.

Only one count was recorded for this clonotype. The chain carries TRBV27 and TRBJ2-1, with TRBD2 identical over 14 bases. CDR1 and CDR2 (germline): MNHEY, SMNVEV (reference sequence). Losses at the gene ends were 6 bases for V and 0 bases for J; bases not matched to a gene: 10. The CDR3 is 19 residues long. CDR3 coding DNA: TGTGCCAGCAGCGACTTCGGGACTAGCGGGAGTGGCTCCTACAATGAGCAGTTCTTC. Translation gives CASSDFGTSGSGSYNEQFF.

This clonotype was seen a handful of times. The chain is built from TRBV20-1 and TRBJ2-1, with 7 nucleotides matching TRBD1. Per the germline V gene, CDR1 is DFQATT and CDR2 is SNEGSKA (reference sequence). Germline trimming cut 3 bases from V and 8 bases from J; bases unmatched to any gene: 16. This CDR3 contains 16 residues. The CDR3 protein is CSARSVKGQVADEQFF. CDR3 DNA sequence: TGCAGTGCTAGGAGCGTGAAAGGACAGGTGGCCGATGAGCAGTTCTTC.

This clonotype showed up just a few times. The chain is built from TRBV5-5 and TRBJ1-3; D is unresolved. The CDR3 sequence is 13 residues long. Trimming left V 2 bases short and J 6 bases short, with 9 bases between. Germline V gene data show CDR1 as SGHKS and CDR2 as YYEKEE (reference sequence). CDR3 sequence: CASSFADPNTIYF. The DNA for the CDR3 is TGTGCCAGCAGCTTCGCGGATCCAAACACCATATATTTT. The variable domain in full, completed from reference TRBV5-5 and TRBJ1-3, reads DAGVTQSPTHLIKTRGQQVTLRCSPISGHKSVSWYQQVLGQGPQFIFQYYEKEERGRGNFPDRFSARQFPNYSSELNVNALLLGDSALYLCASSFADPNTIYFGEGSWLTVV.

This clonotype occurred a few times. CDR3 in DNA: TGTGCCAGCAGTTTCCACCGGGACAGCCCCTCCTACGAGCAGTACTTC. It yields the protein CASSFHRDSPSYEQYF. This rearrangement joins TRBV12-3 or TRBV12-4 to TRBJ2-7; TRBD1 matches 7 bases. The junction had 8 bases not matched to a gene; V was cut back by 3 bases and J by 0 bases. The CDR3 is made up of 16 amino acids.

This clonotype was observed a handful of times. The chain carries TRBV20-1 and TRBJ2-7; D gene uncertain. Looked up from germline, CDR1 is DFQATT and CDR2 is SNEGSKA (reference sequence). The CDR3 is made up of 13 amino acids. V was pared by 0 bases and J by 0 bases, with 6 bases between. In nucleotides, the CDR3 is TGCAGTGCTAGAGATGATACCTCCTACGAGCAGTACTTC. It encodes CSARDDTSYEQYF.

This clonotype was observed many times. V and J are TRBV7-9 and TRBJ1-2; D might be TRBD1 (6 bases). Germline CDR1 is SEHNR and CDR2 is FQNEAQ (reference sequence). This CDR3 is 17 amino acids long. V was cut by 2 bases and J by 4 bases, with 20 bases left in between. CDR3 DNA sequence: TGTGCCAGCAGCTTACTAATTCTGGACAGATCTCCCTATGGCTACACCTTC. Translation gives CASSLLILDRSPYGYTF.

J is TRBJ2-2 and V is TRBV19, with unresolved D. The CDR3 is 14 residues long. Germline-derived CDR1 and CDR2 are LNHDA and SQIVND (reference sequence). The V end lost 4 bases, the J end lost 5 bases, and 11 bases lay between the germline ends. CDR3 nucleotides: TGTGCCAGTAGTAGGTGGGCCGGAACCGGGGAGCTGTTTTTT. Its translation: CASSRWAGTGELFF.

The rearrangement joins TRBV7-9 to TRBJ2-5; a weak D match, TRBD2 (5 bases). Germline values: CDR1 SEHNR, CDR2 FQNEAQ (reference sequence). The CDR3 loop spans 12 amino acids. V lost 5 bases to trimming and J lost 4 bases, with 8 bases between them. The CDR3 reads CASSKGVETQYF. The DNA of the CDR3 is TGTGCCAGCAGCAAGGGAGTAGAGACCCAGTACTTC.

The rearrangement uses TRBV20-1 and TRBJ2-1; 9 nucleotides match TRBD1. Germline V gene lookup returns CDR1 DFQATT and CDR2 SNEGSKA (reference sequence). The junction had 10 bases not matched to a gene; V was cut back by 4 bases and J by 0 bases. The CDR3 totals 17 residues. CDR3 in amino acids: CSAMNRGRTSSYNEQFF. DNA of the CDR3: TGCAGTGCTATGAACAGGGGGCGTACCAGCTCCTACAATGAGCAGTTCTTC.

V usage is TRBV5-6 and J usage is TRBJ1-2; possible D gene TRBD1, 5 bases. Per the germline V gene, CDR1 is SGHDT and CDR2 is YYEEEE. V was shortened by 4 bases and J by 8 bases, with 9 bases between the two germline ends. The CDR3 extends over 11 amino acids. CDR3 DNA: TGTGCCAGCAGCACGACAGTCGGCTACACCTTC. Translation: CASSTTVGYTF.

This clonotype was counted at least ten times. The genes are TRBV6-1 and TRBJ1-6, with D hard to call. The V end lost 7 bases, the J end lost 4 bases, and 11 bases lay between the germline ends. The germline gives CDR1 MNHNS, CDR2 SASEGT. The CDR3 is 14 amino acids. CDR3 region: CASTPTAYNSPLHF. The CDR3, as DNA: TGTGCCAGCACTCCGACGGCTTATAATTCACCCCTCCACTTT.

J is TRBJ2-1 and V is TRBV29-1, with 10 positions matching TRBD2. The CDR3 extends over 15 amino acids. With 3 bases clipped from V and 3 bases from J, the junction kept 5 bases outside the gene matches. Germline CDR1 SQVTM, CDR2 ANQGSEA. The CDR3 DNA reads TGCAGCGTTGAGCCTAGCGGGGGCCACTACAATGAGCAGTTCTTC. It yields the protein CSVEPSGGHYNEQFF.

This chain connects TRBV7-9 to TRBJ2-7; 7 bases fit TRBD1. Trimming removed 5 bases from V and 2 bases from J; junction bases left unmatched: 9. This CDR3 comprises 15 residues. CDR1 and CDR2 from the germline V gene are SEHNR and FQNEAQ (reference sequence). CDR3 nucleotides: TGTGCCAGCAGCCCCCCCGGGACAGCCCCCTACGAGCAGTACTTC. Encoded protein: CASSPPGTAPYEQYF.

CDR3 bases: TGCGCCAGCAGCCACCCGGGACAGGAGGCCGGGGAGCTGTTTTTT. It yields the protein CASSHPGQEAGELFF. The chain recombines TRBV4-3 with TRBJ2-2, with TRBD1 matching 8 bases. From germline, CDR1 is LGHNA and CDR2 YSLEER. J gave up 6 bases and V 3 bases, and 6 bases lay outside the gene matches. CDR3 length: 15 residues.

The chain combines TRBV20-1 with TRBJ2-7; 11 bases align to TRBD2. Germline CDR1 and CDR2: DFQATT and SNEGSKA (reference sequence). This CDR3 region has 15 residues. Trimming at V came to 6 bases and at J to 3 bases, leaving 10 bases not matched to a gene. In nucleotides, the CDR3 is TGCAGTGCCAACGCACTAGCGGGAGCCCACTACGAGCAGTACTTC. It translates to CSANALAGAHYEQYF.

The chain combines TRBV7-9 with TRBJ2-5, with a tentative D call TRBD2 (6 bases). Trimming left V 8 bases short and J 3 bases short, with 16 bases between. Germline values: CDR1 SEHNR, CDR2 FQNEAQ (reference sequence). The CDR3 runs to 14 residues. Here the CDR3 DNA reads TGTGCCAGCCACCCGGGACGGGGGAAAGAGACCCAGTACTTC. It codes for CASHPGRGKETQYF. Full variable domain (remainder filled in from reference TRBV7-9 and TRBJ2-5): DTGVSQNPRHKITKRGQNVTFRCDPISEHNRLYWYRQTLGQGPEFLTYFQNEAQLEKSRLLSDRFSAERPKGSFSTLEIQRTEQGDSAMYLCASHPGRGKETQYFGPGTRLLVL.

V and J are TRBV4-3 and TRBJ2-1; 7 bases map to TRBD2. Germline V CDR1 and CDR2: LGHNA, YSLEER. CDR3 size: 16 residues. V trimming: 0 bases; J trimming: 4 bases; junction bases outside the gene matches: 6. The CDR3: CASSQDPVSGYNEQFF. CDR3 sequence (DNA): TGCGCCAGCAGCCAAGATCCGGTTAGCGGGTACAATGAGCAGTTCTTC.

This clonotype was found a few times. The chain carries TRBV2 and TRBJ2-2, with TRBD1 matching over 9 bases. The germline V gene has CDR1 SNHLY and CDR2 FYNNEI. J was trimmed by 0 bases and V by 9 bases; bases with no gene match: 5. The CDR3 is 15 residues long. CDR3 sequence (DNA): TGTGCCAGTACACAGGGGGCCACGAACACCGGGGAGCTGTTTTTT. This gives the protein CASTQGATNTGELFF. Based on the CDR3 plus reference TRBV2 and TRBJ2-2, the full variable domain is EPEVTQTPSHQVTQMGQEVILRCVPISNHLYFYWYRQILGQKVEFLVSFYNNEISEKSEIFDDQFSVERPDGSNFTLKIRSTKLEDSAMYFCASTQGATNTGELFFGEGSRLTVL.

About this clonotype: This may be a read error, as it is one base from a much larger clone. It is likely a read error, because the conserved phenylalanine at the end of the CDR3 is missing. This sequence joins TRBV2 and TRBJ1-1; maybe TRBD1 (5 bases). V shed 6 bases and J shed 3 bases, with 11 bases lying between them. This CDR3 spans 13 amino acids. CDR1 is SNHLY and CDR2 is FYNNEI in the germline V gene. The CDR3: CASSVWGDTEAFS. CDR3 nucleotide sequence: TGTGCCAGCAGCGTCTGGGGGGACACTGAAGCTTTCTCT.

The V and J genes are TRBV4-1 and TRBJ2-7; D unresolved. CDR3 size: 15 residues. Germline values: CDR1 MGHRA, CDR2 YSYEKL. V lost 1 base and J 0 bases, leaving 10 bases between the germline ends. As DNA, the CDR3 is TGCGCCAGCAGCCAAGGTTCGGGCTTCTCCTACGAGCAGTACTTC. This sequence encodes CASSQGSGFSYEQYF.

This clonotype was seen repeatedly, ten times or more. The chain combines TRBV7-9 with TRBJ1-1; D uncertain. Trimming took 3 bases from V and 5 from J, leaving 7 bases between them. The CDR3 extends over 12 amino acids. The germline gives CDR1 SEHNR, CDR2 FQNEAQ (reference sequence). The CDR3 DNA reads as TGTGCCAGCAGCTTGGTGGATACTGAAGCTTTCTTT. Translated: CASSLVDTEAFF.

This clonotype has ten or more counts. The chain joins TRBV5-6 to TRBJ2-5, with TRBD2 as a possible D gene (5 bases). Between the trimmed V and J ends, which lost 1 base and 8 bases, there was a span of 12 bases. CDR3 length equals 13 residues. Germline loops: CDR1 SGHDT, CDR2 YYEEEE. The chain's CDR3 is CASSLLAEGTQYF. As DNA, the CDR3 is TGTGCCAGCAGCTTGCTAGCCGAGGGAACCCAGTACTTC.